This note documents a single T cell receptor (beta chain) sequence. The sample comes from a study of control samples from healthy donors and cancer patients. The CDR3 contains 14 residues. Germline lookup yields CDR1 SGHRS and CDR2 YFSETQ. Trimming pared 4 bases from V and 8 bases from J, leaving 16 bases between. Sequencing used immunoSEQ multiplex PCR; TCRdb keeps in-frame clones, though not all of them. The sample holds tens of thousands of clones; roughly 90% are singletons and the top ten take roughly 42%. This rearrangement joins TRBV5-1 to TRBJ1-3; tentative D call: TRBD1 (5 bases). The sequenced sample was PBMCs. The sequence was collected from a man aged 45-65 years with head and neck cancer. The CDR3 protein is CASSPGPRGDTIYF. The DNA of the CDR3 is TGCGCCAGCAGCCCGGGCCCTAGAGGGGACACCATATATTTT.